A single sample gave rise to the 26 T cell receptor beta chains below, sequenced in a study of T cell clonotyping in hematopoietic cell transplantation. Sequencing used immunoSEQ multiplex PCR; TCRdb keeps in-frame clones, though not all of them. Of 35,000 to 50,000 clones listed, about 95% are singletons. The sample taken for sequencing was peripheral blood mononuclear cells. These receptors were taken from a man aged 25-45 years in good health. Some clones in this sample may be carry-over from other donors' samples.

The V call is TRBV5-1, the J call TRBJ1-1, with D perhaps TRBD1 (5 bases). The length of the CDR3 is 17 residues. Per the germline V gene, CDR1 is SGHRS and CDR2 is YFSETQ. V was trimmed by 2 bases and J by 1 base, leaving 18 bases between them. The CDR3 sequence: CASSFQAREGGNTEAFF. DNA for the CDR3: TGCGCCAGCAGCTTCCAGGCCAGGGAGGGAGGGAACACTGAAGCTTTCTTT.

This chain links TRBV19 with TRBJ2-7, with a weak D call TRBD1 (6 bases). The V end lost 8 bases, the J end lost 1 base, and 15 bases lay between the germline ends. The CDR3 loop spans 14 amino acids. Germline V CDR1 and CDR2: LNHDA, SQIVND (reference sequence). CDR3 loop: CASAIGQGSYEQYF. CDR3 nucleotide sequence: TGTGCCAGTGCCATTGGTCAGGGGTCCTACGAGCAGTACTTC.

V gene TRBV7-6 combines with J gene TRBJ2-6, with TRBD1 identical over 8 bases. Trimming cost V 1 base and J 1 base; bases outside gene matches: 12. CDR3 length: 20 residues. Germline CDR1 reads SGHVS; CDR2 reads FNYEAQ. Here the CDR3 DNA reads TGTGCCAGCAGCTTAGAAGGTCCGGGACAGGTGGTGTCTGGGGCCAACGTCCTGACTTTC. Protein sequence: CASSLEGPGQVVSGANVLTF. The full variable domain, its missing parts supplied by reference TRBV7-6 and TRBJ2-6, is GAGVSQSPRYKVTKRGQDVALRCDPISGHVSLYWYRQALGQGPEFLTYFNYEAQQDKSGLPNDRFSAERPEGSISTLTIQRTEQRDSAMYRCASSLEGPGQVVSGANVLTFGAGSRLTVL.

This rearrangement joins TRBV7-8 to TRBJ2-2; no firm D call. The CDR3 contains 14 residues. Germline lookup yields CDR1 SGHVS and CDR2 FQNEAQ. V was trimmed by 5 bases and J by 6 bases, leaving 13 bases between them. The CDR3 sequence is CASSQDPSAGELFF. CDR3 in DNA: TGTGCCAGCAGCCAAGACCCCTCCGCCGGGGAGCTGTTTTTT.

The DNA of the CDR3 is TGTGCCAGCAGTTACTCGCAATTAGCTGGGCTGGAGGACACCTTC. Encoded protein: CASSYSQLAGLEDTF. The chain employs TRBV6-5 and TRBJ1-2, with D uncertain. V was cut by 0 bases and J by 12 bases, with 20 bases left in between. Germline CDR1 reads MNHEY; CDR2 reads SVGAGI. The CDR3 is 15 residues long.

V gene TRBV19 combines with J gene TRBJ1-1; D might be TRBD1 (6 bases). Trimming left V 3 bases short and J 6 bases short, with 11 bases between. Looked up from germline, CDR1 is LNHDA and CDR2 is SQIVND (reference sequence). There are 13 residues in the CDR3. CDR3 in amino acids: CASSIGGRAEAFF. CDR3 bases: TGTGCCAGTAGTATTGGGGGCCGGGCTGAAGCTTTCTTT.

The chain is built from TRBV5-8 and TRBJ2-7; unclear D gene. In germline, CDR1 is SGHTS, CDR2 YDEGEE. V was shortened by 5 bases and J by 0 bases, with 15 bases between the two germline ends. The CDR3 has 15 amino acids. The chain's CDR3 is CASRPLTRSSYEQYF. The DNA for the CDR3 is TGTGCCAGCAGACCCCTTACGAGGAGCTCCTACGAGCAGTACTTC.

V is TRBV12-5 and J is TRBJ1-5; D gene unclear. The V gene lost 5 bases and the J gene lost 5 bases, with 10 bases spanning the gap. Germline loops: CDR1 LGHNT, CDR2 FRNRAP. CDR3 length: 13 amino acids. The CDR3 coding sequence is TGTGCTAGTGGTCCGGCTGGGGATCAGCCCCAGCATTTT. Translated, it gives CASGPAGDQPQHF.

The chain recombines TRBV15 with TRBJ1-3; D is uncertain. Germline V gene data show CDR1 as LNHNV and CDR2 as YYDKDF (reference sequence). The CDR3 totals 14 residues. V lost 1 base and J lost 2, with 6 bases in between. CDR3: CATSRGTTGNTIYF. The CDR3 DNA is TGTGCCACCAGCAGAGGGACCACTGGAAACACCATATATTTT.

The rearrangement uses TRBV14 and TRBJ2-1; D is unresolved. CDR3 size: 11 residues. The germline CDR1 and CDR2 sequences are SGHDN and FVKESK. Trimming removed 4 bases from V and 7 bases from J, with 5 bases in between. The CDR3 is CASSLNNEQFF. In DNA, the CDR3 is TGTGCCAGCAGCCTAAATAATGAGCAGTTCTTC.

The chain carries TRBV28 and TRBJ1-2, with D possibly TRBD1 on 5 matching bases. V lost 5 bases to trimming and J lost 4 bases, with 11 bases between them. Per the germline V gene, CDR1 is MDHEN and CDR2 is SYDVKM. The CDR3 runs to 13 residues. This CDR3 reads CASSLGGVYGYTF. The CDR3 DNA reads as TGTGCCAGCAGTCTGGGGGGAGTCTATGGCTACACCTTC.

The V and J genes are TRBV2 and TRBJ1-1, with D perhaps matching TRBD1 (5 bases). The CDR3 covers 14 residues. Trimming cost V 4 bases and J 5 bases, with 14 bases left between them. Germline CDR1 and CDR2: SNHLY and FYNNEI. In DNA form, the CDR3 reads TGTGCCAGCAGTGGTGAGGGGTGGGGGACTGAAGCTTTCTTT. This codes for CASSGEGWGTEAFF.

The chain couples TRBV29-1 to TRBJ1-2, with D possibly matching TRBD1 (5 bases). V was trimmed by 4 bases and J by 4 bases, leaving 10 bases between them. This CDR3 comprises 12 residues. The germline V gene has CDR1 SQVTM and CDR2 ANQGSEA. In DNA form, the CDR3 reads TGCAGCGTTGCCGCCGGGGCCTATGGCTACACCTTC. It specifies CSVAAGAYGYTF.

This chain connects TRBV5-1 to TRBJ2-2, with 8 bases matching TRBD1. With V trimmed by 1 base and J by 7 bases, 6 bases remained unmatched. This CDR3 comprises 15 residues. Germline-derived CDR1 and CDR2 are SGHRS and YFSETQ. CDR3 residues: CASSLFRGPSGELFF. The CDR3 nucleotides are TGCGCCAGCAGCTTGTTCAGGGGGCCTAGCGGGGAGCTGTTTTTT.

In this sample, this clone turned up once. J is TRBJ2-1 and V is TRBV19, with 8 positions matching TRBD2. The CDR3 runs 16 residues. J lost 4 bases, V lost 0 bases, and 5 bases had no gene match. Germline CDR1 is LNHDA and CDR2 is SQIVND (reference sequence). The CDR3 DNA sequence: TGTGCCAGTAGTATAGACGGGGGGGGGCTTTACAATGAGCAGTTCTTC. Translation: CASSIDGGGLYNEQFF.

The CDR3 bases are TGTGCCAGCAGAATTCCGGGACAGGGGTTTACTGAAGCTTTCTTT. Translated, it gives CASRIPGQGFTEAFF. The rearrangement uses TRBV25-1 and TRBJ1-1, with 10 bases that match TRBD1. Germline V gene lookup returns CDR1 MGHDK and CDR2 SYGVNS. The CDR3 sequence is 15 residues long. Trimming at V came to 6 bases and at J to 5 bases, leaving 9 bases not matched to a gene. Full variable domain (rest looked up from reference TRBV25-1 and TRBJ1-1): EADIYQTPRYLVIGTGKKITLECSQTMGHDKMYWYQQDPGMELHLIHYSYGVNSTEKGDLSSESTVSRIRTEHFPLTLESARPSHTSQYLCASRIPGQGFTEAFFGQGTRLTVV.

This chain uses TRBV5-4 with TRBJ1-2, with 10 bases that match TRBD1. Trimming took 10 bases from V and 8 from J; bases not matched to a gene: 8. There are 12 residues in the CDR3. The V gene's germline CDR1 is SGHNT and CDR2 YYREEE (reference sequence). The CDR3, as DNA: TGTGCCTCGAGACAGGGGGCGAGGGGCTACACCTTC. Protein product: CASRQGARGYTF.

V is TRBV11-2 and J is TRBJ2-1; 8 bases are a match to TRBD2. V gave up 5 bases and J gave up 9 bases; unmatched junction bases: 12. The length of the CDR3 is 15 residues. Germline CDR1 and CDR2: SGHAT and FQNNGV. The CDR3 loop is CASSAPGTRGSEQFF. In nucleotides, the CDR3 is TGTGCCAGCAGCGCCCCGGGGACTAGAGGTAGTGAGCAGTTCTTC.

This chain links TRBV19 with TRBJ1-5; 7 positions agree with TRBD1. The J segment lost 7 bases and the V segment lost 6 bases, leaving 12 bases of the junction unmatched. The CDR3 covers 15 residues. CDR1 is LNHDA, CDR2 SQIVND, per germline (reference sequence). CDR3 region: CASSTMTGNWQPQHF. CDR3 nucleotide sequence: TGTGCCAGTAGCACTATGACAGGGAACTGGCAGCCCCAGCATTTT.

V gene TRBV10-3 combines with J gene TRBJ2-5; D might be TRBD1 (6 bases). Between the trimmed V and J ends, which lost 10 bases and 3 bases, there was a span of 12 bases. Per germline, CDR1 ENHRY and CDR2 SYGVKD. This CDR3 is 12 amino acids long. CDR3 in DNA: TGTGCCACAGGACAGCCCGAAGAGACCCAGTACTTC. Translating it yields CATGQPEETQYF.

The rearrangement links TRBV29-1 to TRBJ1-1; D call uncertain. Trimming removed 7 bases from V and 1 base from J, with 7 bases in between. Germline V gives CDR1 SQVTM, CDR2 ANQGSEA. The CDR3 spans 11 residues. As DNA, the CDR3 is TGCAGCGCGGGCGCGAACACTGAAGCTTTCTTT. The encoded protein is CSAGANTEAFF.

The chain carries TRBV9 and TRBJ2-2; no firm D call. Trimming took 3 bases from V and 5 from J, leaving 5 bases between them. Germline assignment: CDR1 SGDLS and CDR2 YYNGEE. This CDR3 has 12 residues. CDR3 protein: CASSAGTGELFF. In DNA, the CDR3 is TGTGCCAGCAGCGCCGGTACCGGGGAGCTGTTTTTT.

The CDR3 region is CASSLRDGYEQYF. The CDR3 nucleotides are TGTGCCAGCAGTCTTCGGGACGGCTACGAGCAGTACTTC. V gene TRBV27 combines with J gene TRBJ2-7; perhaps D is TRBD1 or TRBD2 (5 bases each). V lost 5 bases and J lost 3, with 11 bases in between. The germline CDR1 and CDR2 sequences are MNHEY and SMNVEV (reference sequence). The CDR3 sequence is 13 residues long.

The V gene is TRBV5-1, the J gene TRBJ2-2; D remains ambiguous. The germline gives CDR1 SGHRS, CDR2 YFSETQ. The V end lost 4 bases, the J end lost 0 bases, and 16 bases lay between the germline ends. The CDR3 is 17 amino acids. This CDR3 reads CASSLDLSIANTGELFF. CDR3 nucleotides: TGCGCCAGCAGCCTAGATCTCTCGATCGCGAACACCGGGGAGCTGTTTTTT. Together with reference TRBV5-1 and TRBJ2-2, the CDR3 gives the full variable domain: KAGVTQTPRYLIKTRGQQVTLSCSPISGHRSVSWYQQTPGQGLQFLFEYFSETQRNKGNFPGRFSGRQFSNSRSEMNVSTLELGDSALYLCASSLDLSIANTGELFFGEGSRLTVL.

The rearrangement joins TRBV30 to TRBJ2-1; the D gene is possibly TRBD2 (5 bases). The CDR3 is 15 amino acids. Per the germline V gene, CDR1 is GTSNPN and CDR2 is SVGIG (reference sequence). The V gene lost 0 bases and the J gene lost 4 bases, with 13 bases spanning the gap. The CDR3 DNA sequence: TGTGCCTGGAGTGTGAGGGCGGGTTCTTACAATGAGCAGTTCTTC. Residues: CAWSVRAGSYNEQFF.

This clone appeared once. This chain connects TRBV19 to TRBJ2-7; the D gene is possibly TRBD1 (6 bases). V lost 5 bases, J lost 0 bases, and 17 bases lay in between. The germline V gene encodes CDR1 LNHDA and CDR2 SQIVND (reference sequence). The CDR3 has 16 amino acids. CDR3 bases: TGTGCCAGTAGTGGGGAACAGGGTCCTTTCTCCTACGAGCAGTACTTC. Protein sequence: CASSGEQGPFSYEQYF. Full variable domain (rest looked up from reference TRBV19 and TRBJ2-7): DGGITQSPKYLFRKEGQNVTLSCEQNLNHDAMYWYRQDPGQGLRLIYYSQIVNDFQKGDIAEGYSVSREKKESFPLTVTSAQKNPTAFYLCASSGEQGPFSYEQYFGPGTRLTVT.